The T cell receptor beta chain under discussion was sequenced for a study of spatial heterogeneity in lung cancer. Study background: Alpha-chain detections were consistently fewer than beta-chain detections among the sequences. There were, on average, more than 9.5 raw-read appearances for each unique TCR and UMI combination.

Germline CDR1 SQVTM, CDR2 ANQGSEA. Trimming pared 4 bases from V and 8 bases from J, leaving 5 bases between. The CDR3 loop spans 9 amino acids. Comments on this clonotype: Its antigen is unidentified.

Time point specified: sample taken at primary tumor resection. TCRdb reprocessed the 5' RACE reads via MiXCR and lists one record per CDR3 protein. Among 4,100 or so distinct CDR3 sequences listed, over 5.5% were seen once. Study observations and caveats: Tumoral mutation counts were tracked by counts of expanded intratumoral alpha and beta TCRs.

This sample comprised lung tumor tissue, obtained at surgery. The rearrangement links TRBV29-1 to TRBJ1-2; D unclear. This receptor was obtained from a male donor with early-stage non-small cell lung cancer. The DNA of the CDR3 is TGCAGCGTTGCGGAAGGCTACACCTTC. Protein: CSVAEGYTF.